A selection of T cell receptor beta chains follows, all from one sample in a study of cytomegalovirus exposure and HLA in healthy donors. TCRdb's table, derived via immunoSEQ multiplex PCR, lists solely in-frame clones and lacks some. The sample includes approximately 120,000 clones, about 90% of them seen just once. The sequenced material came from PBMCs. All receptors come from a woman aged 18-30 years in good health and CMV-seronegative. Each CDR3 is given with its conserved first and last residue. The D gene is left open where the match is weak. Clone sizes are given selectively: once, few, many, or a class where the clone is expanded.

size,length,J,D,V,DNA,CDR3
NA,15,TRBJ1-4,NA,TRBV28,TGTGCCAGCGGGAGTTCTAGTGCAACTAATGAAAAACTGTTTTTT,CASGSSSATNEKLFF
NA,15,TRBJ2-1,NA,TRBV7-8,TGTGCCAGCACGCAGGAGGGCGGGGTTTACAATGAGCAGTTCTTC,CASTQEGGVYNEQFF
NA,14,TRBJ1-1,NA,TRBV11-3,TGTGCCAGCAGCTTAGATGGAGAACATACTGAAGCTTTCTTT,CASSLDGEHTEAFF
few,15,TRBJ1-4,TRBD1,TRBV28,TGTGCCAGCAGTTCCCACACAGGGGCTGGGGAAAAACTGTTTTTT,CASSSHTGAGEKLFF
NA,14,TRBJ1-2,TRBD1,TRBV30,TGTGCCTGGAGTGCGACAGGGGGCGACTATGGCTACACCTTC,CAWSATGGDYGYTF
NA,15,TRBJ2-7,NA,TRBV19,TGTGCCAGTAGTCTAAGGGTGGACAGCTCCTACGAGCAGTACTTC,CASSLRVDSSYEQYF
NA,18,TRBJ1-3,TRBD1,TRBV23-1,TGCGCCAGCAGTCACCCGGTCGGGACAGGGGGCACCGGAAACACCATATATTTT,CASSHPVGTGGTGNTIYF
NA,15,TRBJ1-4,TRBD1,TRBV5-1,TGCGCCAGCAGCTTGGAGGGGGCGCGGGGTGAAAAACTGTTTTTT,CASSLEGARGEKLFF
NA,16,TRBJ1-4,TRBD1,TRBV19,TGTGCCAGTAGTACCGGGACAGGGAAGACTAATGAAAAACTGTTTTTT,CASSTGTGKTNEKLFF
NA,11,TRBJ2-7,NA,TRBV28,TGTGCCAGCACGCAGGGCTACGAGCAGTACTTC,CASTQGYEQYF
NA,14,TRBJ2-1,NA,TRBV18,TGTGCCAGCTCGCTAGGGGGCTCCTACAATGAGCAGTTCTTC,CASSLGGSYNEQFF
once,14,TRBJ2-7,NA,TRBV7-2,TGTGCCAGCAGCCCGGGGGGCGCTTCCTACGAGCAGTACTTC,CASSPGGASYEQYF
NA,16,TRBJ1-2,NA,TRBV28,TGTGCCAGCAGTTTATCCTCGACAGGACGGGTAGATGGCTACACCTTC,CASSLSSTGRVDGYTF
once,13,TRBJ1-1,NA,TRBV6-6,TGTGCCAGCGTGAGCGGTTTGAACACTGAAGCTTTCTTT,CASVSGLNTEAFF
NA,14,TRBJ2-7,TRBD2,TRBV9,TGTGCCAGCAGCGTAGGTGGCGGGGGTTACGAGCAGTACTTC,CASSVGGGGYEQYF
NA,15,TRBJ1-2,TRBD1,TRBV4-1,TGCGCCAGCAGCCAACCGGGACAGGGGAAATATGGCTACACCTTC,CASSQPGQGKYGYTF
NA,15,TRBJ2-2,NA,TRBV11-3,TGTGCCAGCAGCTTAGATGCCCCAGGGGCCGGGGAGCTGTTTTTT,CASSLDAPGAGELFF
NA,20,TRBJ2-1,NA,TRBV7-8,TGTGCCAGCAGCTTCGGGAGCGGGCCAATCTGGCGCCTATCCTACAATGAGCAGTTCTTC,CASSFGSGPIWRLSYNEQFF
NA,14,TRBJ1-4,NA,TRBV30,TGTGCCTGGAGCGGGGGATCAACTAATGAAAAACTGTTTTTT,CAWSGGSTNEKLFF
NA,19,TRBJ2-5,TRBD2,TRBV4-2,TGTGCCAGCAGCCAAGATCCGCAGAGGAGCGGGGGGCCGGGGGAGACCCAGTACTTC,CASSQDPQRSGGPGETQYF
NA,12,TRBJ2-7,TRBD1,TRBV28,TGTGCCAGCAGTCAACAGGGGGACGAGCAGTACTTC,CASSQQGDEQYF
NA,14,TRBJ2-7,NA,TRBV7-3,TGTGCCGGCAGAAACAGGGTGGCCTCCTACGAGCAGTACTTC,CAGRNRVASYEQYF
NA,17,TRBJ1-1,TRBD1,TRBV5-6,TGTGCCAGCAGCGCACGGTTTAAGGGACAGACAAACACTGAAGCTTTCTTT,CASSARFKGQTNTEAFF
NA,16,TRBJ2-7,TRBD2,TRBV10-3,TGTGCCATCAGTGAGCCTACCACTAGCGGGGGCTACGAGCAGTACTTC,CAISEPTTSGGYEQYF
NA,13,TRBJ2-7,TRBD2,TRBV28,TGTGCCAGCAGTCTGGCGGGGGCCTACGAGCAGTACTTC,CASSLAGAYEQYF
few,19,TRBJ2-1,TRBD1,TRBV2,TGTGCCAGCAGTTATTTAGGGACAGTGCAACAAAGCTCCTACAATGAGCAGTTCTTC,CASSYLGTVQQSSYNEQFF
NA,15,TRBJ2-3,TRBD2,TRBV6-6,TGTGCCAGCAGTTACCGGGGGGGCCAAAGGGATACGCAGTATTTT,CASSYRGGQRDTQYF
NA,14,TRBJ1-2,NA,TRBV19,TGTGCCAGTAGGAACAGGGACCCTAACTATGGCTACACCTTC,CASRNRDPNYGYTF
NA,18,TRBJ2-3,TRBD2,TRBV5-3,TGTGCCAGAAGCTTGGCCGGGCGTCGCGGAGCGGGGGGGGATACGCAGTATTTT,CARSLAGRRGAGGDTQYF
NA,14,TRBJ2-7,NA,TRBV27,TGTGCCAGCAGATTGCAGGGGTCCTCCTACGAGCAGTACTTC,CASRLQGSSYEQYF
NA,14,TRBJ1-1,TRBD1,TRBV7-9,TGTGCCAGCAGTCGACAGGGGAGCGACACTGAAGCTTTCTTT,CASSRQGSDTEAFF
NA,12,TRBJ1-1,NA,TRBV11-2,TGTGCCAGCAGCCGACTGGGGCCTGAAGCTTTCTTT,CASSRLGPEAFF
NA,14,TRBJ1-1,NA,TRBV6-1,TGTGCCAGCTCCAGGGGTCGGGTGAACACTGAAGCTTTCTTT,CASSRGRVNTEAFF
NA,14,TRBJ1-3,NA,TRBV5-5,TGTGCCAGCAGCCCAGTGGTCACTGGAAACACCATATATTTT,CASSPVVTGNTIYF
NA,14,TRBJ2-5,NA,TRBV7-9,TGTGCCAGCAGCTTAAATCAGGGGTCGGAGACCCAGTACTTC,CASSLNQGSETQYF
NA,15,TRBJ2-3,TRBD2,TRBV28,TGTGCCAGCAGCTACAGCGGGGGGGCAAGGGATACGCAGTATTTT,CASSYSGGARDTQYF
NA,12,TRBJ1-2,NA,TRBV9,TGTGCCAGCAGCCTGCGGCGGAATGGCTACACCTTC,CASSLRRNGYTF
NA,15,TRBJ2-4,TRBD1,TRBV5-1,TGCGCCAGCAGCTTCTGGACAGGGGGATCGGACATTCAGTACTTC,CASSFWTGGSDIQYF
NA,13,TRBJ1-2,NA,TRBV5-5,TGTGCCAGCAACCAGGGAGGGTCCTATGGCTACACCTTC,CASNQGGSYGYTF
once,14,TRBJ2-7,NA,TRBV5-8,TGTGCCAGCACCAAACACCGGAGTGACTACGAGCAGTACTTC,CASTKHRSDYEQYF
NA,13,TRBJ2-5,TRBD2,TRBV7-2,TGTGCCAGCAGCGGGAGGGCCAGGGAGACCCAGTACTTC,CASSGRARETQYF
NA,13,TRBJ1-6,NA,TRBV6-5,TGTGCCAGCAGTTCGGAGAACGGTTCACCCCTCCACTTT,CASSSENGSPLHF
NA,16,TRBJ1-5,TRBD1,TRBV7-2,TGTGCCAGCAGCTTACGAGGGGGCAGCTCCCGGGAGCCCCAGCATTTT,CASSLRGGSSREPQHF
NA,16,TRBJ2-1,TRBD2,TRBV27,TGTGCCAGCAGTTTATTGGCTAGCGGGGGGAATTATGAGCAGTTCTTC,CASSLLASGGNYEQFF
NA,14,TRBJ2-1,TRBD2,TRBV6-5,TGTGCCAGCAGTCCCAGCGGGAGGTACAATGAGCAGTTCTTC,CASSPSGRYNEQFF
NA,13,TRBJ2-1,TRBD2,TRBV6-5,TGTGCCAGCAGGTTCGGGGGGATCAATGAGCAGTTCTTC,CASRFGGINEQFF
NA,15,TRBJ2-5,NA,TRBV4-2,TGTGCCAGCAGCCAAGAGTTGGGAGTCATCGAGACCCAGTACTTC,CASSQELGVIETQYF
NA,15,TRBJ2-6,TRBD2,TRBV28,TGTGCCACCTTTGGGGGGGTAGGAGGGGCCAACGTCCTGACTTTC,CATFGGVGGANVLTF
NA,16,TRBJ2-6,TRBD1,TRBV5-6,TGTGCCAGCAGCTTGGGGACAGGGGCCGGGGCCAACGTCCTGACTTTC,CASSLGTGAGANVLTF
NA,16,TRBJ2-5,TRBD2,TRBV5-1,TGCGCCAGCAGCTGGCGGGGGGCCCCCGGGGCGGAGACCCAGTACTTC,CASSWRGAPGAETQYF
NA,17,TRBJ2-7,NA,TRBV2,TGTGCCAGCAGTGTGGCAGGGAATTTGCGTAGCTCCTACGAGCAGTACTTC,CASSVAGNLRSSYEQYF
NA,13,TRBJ1-1,NA,TRBV6-5,TGTGCCAGCAGTTACGGGGGAGGCACTGAAGCTTTCTTT,CASSYGGGTEAFF
NA,13,TRBJ1-5,NA,TRBV2,TGTGCCAGCAGTGAAAAGGGGGTTCGGCCCCAGCATTTT,CASSEKGVRPQHF
few,14,TRBJ2-7,TRBD2,TRBV19,TGTGCCAGTAGTATAGGACTAGCGAGCTACGAGCAGTACTTC,CASSIGLASYEQYF